Below are 25 T cell receptor beta chains sequenced from a single sample in a study of cytomegalovirus exposure and HLA in healthy donors (TCRdb year 2017). Receptor amplification or capture employed the immunoSEQ multiplex PCR assay. The multiplex PCR relied on a mix of 60 forward primers for TCR Vbeta segments and 13 reverse primers for TCR Jbeta segments. Drawn from immuneACCESS, this table holds only the in-frame rearrangements with V and J called that TCRdb kept. Clones are partly lost; checked studies trace under half to an unresolved V gene and leave the rest unexplained. The sample table shows some 200,000 clones, and around 79% are seen once. The top ten constitute around 1.8% of the sample. Sequencing was carried out using PBMCs. These receptors all stem from a man between 18 and 35 years old in good health and CMV-seronegative.

This clone was seen once. The chain links TRBV5-8 to TRBJ2-1; a possible D gene is TRBD2 (5 bases). V lost 1 base and J lost 0, with 11 bases in between. In germline, CDR1 is SGHTS, CDR2 YDEGEE. The CDR3 has 16 residues. The CDR3 spells CASSLRGESSYNEQFF. The CDR3 DNA reads TGTGCCAGCAGCTTGCGGGGAGAAAGCTCCTACAATGAGCAGTTCTTC.

The CDR3 loop reads CASSQVAGRTGSGNTIYF. CDR3 in DNA: TGCGCCAGCAGCCAAGTAGCCGGGAGGACAGGGTCCGGAAACACCATATATTTT. The rearrangement links TRBV4-3 to TRBJ1-3; 8 nucleotides align to TRBD1. With V trimmed by 1 base and J by 4 bases, 12 bases remained unmatched. Germline CDR1 and CDR2: LGHNA and YSLEER. The CDR3 consists of 18 residues.

The V and J genes are TRBV15 and TRBJ2-5, with 10 bases aligning to TRBD2. The germline CDR1 and CDR2 sequences are LNHNV and YYDKDF (reference sequence). V gave up 5 bases and J gave up 5 bases; unmatched junction bases: 8. The CDR3 is 15 amino acids. The CDR3 nucleotides read TGTGCCACCAGCGAAGCGGGGGGGCCGGTCGAGACCCAGTACTTC. Translating gives CATSEAGGPVETQYF.

V and J are TRBV25-1 and TRBJ2-5; D perhaps matches TRBD2 (5 bases). This CDR3 has 14 amino acids. CDR1 and CDR2 (germline): MGHDK, SYGVNS. V was trimmed by 3 bases and J by 4 bases, leaving 12 bases between them. The CDR3: CASSDRRLGETQYF. DNA of the CDR3: TGTGCCAGCAGTGACCGGAGGCTCGGAGAGACCCAGTACTTC.

V gene TRBV6-1 combines with J gene TRBJ1-5; the match to TRBD1 covers 9 bases. Per germline, CDR1 MNHNS and CDR2 SASEGT. With 3 bases clipped from V and 1 base from J, the junction kept 4 bases outside the gene matches. CDR3 length: 16 amino acids. This CDR3 reads CASSDQGQGSNQPQHF. The DNA for the CDR3 is TGTGCCAGCAGTGATCAAGGACAGGGGAGCAATCAGCCCCAGCATTTT.

V is TRBV9 and J is TRBJ1-4, with TRBD1 identical over 8 bases. The ends lost 4 bases at V and 7 bases at J; junction bases unmatched: 6. In germline, CDR1 is SGDLS, CDR2 YYNGEE. This CDR3 region has 14 residues. In nucleotides, the CDR3 is TGTGCCAGCAGCTCTCAGGGGGCTGGTGAAAAACTGTTTTTT. Translated: CASSSQGAGEKLFF.

The chain has TRBV11-1 and TRBJ1-1; no clear D gene. V lost 0 bases to trimming and J lost 1 base, with 12 bases between them. Germline V gives CDR1 SGHAT, CDR2 FQDESV (reference sequence). The CDR3 is 16 amino acids. The CDR3 sequence is CASSLAGRHSNTEAFF. The CDR3 nucleotides read TGTGCCAGCAGCTTAGCAGGCAGGCACTCGAACACTGAAGCTTTCTTT.

The chain employs TRBV5-1 and TRBJ2-7; possible D gene TRBD1, 7 bases. Trimming shortened V by 0 bases and J by 4 bases, and 17 bases separated the two germline ends. In germline, CDR1 is SGHRS, CDR2 YFSETQ. The CDR3 covers 16 residues. This chain's CDR3 is CASSLALAGQLYEQYF. CDR3 coding DNA: TGCGCCAGCAGCTTGGCCTTGGCGGGACAGTTGTACGAGCAGTACTTC.

This clone was seen a few times. An end of the junction differs from the germline gene, which may be a read error. The chain couples TRBV4-3 to TRBJ2-2, with 7 bases lining up with TRBD2. From germline, CDR1 is LGHNA and CDR2 YSLEER. The CDR3 length is 19 residues. CDR3 region: CASSQARPSGALNTRELFF. CDR3 bases: TGCGCCAGCAGCCAAGCCCGGCCTAGCGGAGCCCTAAACACCAGGGAGCTGTTTTTT.

V is TRBV28 and J is TRBJ1-1; D may be TRBD1 (5 bases). The CDR3 contains 15 residues. In germline, CDR1 is MDHEN, CDR2 SYDVKM. V dropped 6 bases and J dropped 3 bases, with 17 bases sitting between them. As DNA, the CDR3 is TGTGCCAGCAGCCCGGAGGGACTGTGGGACACTGAAGCTTTCTTT. It translates to CASSPEGLWDTEAFF.

For this clone: Other DNA sequences within the sample encode an identical CDR3. The chain recombines TRBV7-6 with TRBJ1-1, with D uncertain. Trimming left V 4 bases short and J 1 base short, with 4 bases between. The CDR3 extends over 12 amino acids. Germline CDR1 is SGHVS and CDR2 is FNYEAQ. CDR3 region: CASSSSNTEAFF. CDR3 sequence (DNA): TGTGCCAGCAGCTCTTCGAACACTGAAGCTTTCTTT.

This rearrangement joins TRBV11-2 to TRBJ2-3, with D tentatively TRBD2 (5 bases). In germline, CDR1 is SGHAT, CDR2 FQNNGV. V lost 1 base and J lost 4, with 6 bases in between. This CDR3 comprises 13 residues. The CDR3 DNA sequence: TGTGCCAGCAGCTTAGGGCGGGCAGATACGCAGTATTTT. This gives the protein CASSLGRADTQYF.

This clone was seen more than once but under ten times. The CDR3, as DNA: TGCAGTGCGCGAGATCAAGAGACCCAGTACTTC. Protein sequence: CSARDQETQYF. The J gene is TRBJ2-5, the V gene TRBV20-1; D gene unclear. V gave up 6 bases and J gave up 2 bases, with 7 bases separating them. The CDR3 is made up of 11 amino acids. Germline V CDR1 and CDR2: DFQATT, SNEGSKA (reference sequence).

V is TRBV2 and J is TRBJ2-7; D may be TRBD2 (5 bases). CDR3 length equals 16 residues. Per the germline V gene, CDR1 is SNHLY and CDR2 is FYNNEI. Trimming left V 4 bases short and J 0 bases short, with 16 bases between. DNA for the CDR3: TGTGCCAGCAGTGGTGGTTCCGACTACAGCTCCTACGAGCAGTACTTC. Translation gives CASSGGSDYSSYEQYF.

This clone was seen only a few times. V usage is TRBV5-1 and J usage is TRBJ2-5; TRBD2 is a possible D gene (5 bases). CDR3 size: 14 residues. Per the germline V gene, CDR1 is SGHRS and CDR2 is YFSETQ. The V gene lost 2 bases and the J gene lost 2 bases, with 10 bases spanning the gap. The CDR3 bases are TGCGCCAGCAGCTTAGACTACTTTCAAGAGACCCAGTACTTC. It codes for CASSLDYFQETQYF.

This chain joins TRBV6-5 and TRBJ1-3, with 8 bases lining up with TRBD1. The CDR3 covers 15 residues. Germline V CDR1 and CDR2: MNHEY, SVGAGI. Losses at the gene ends were 4 bases for V and 4 bases for J; bases not matched to a gene: 6. As DNA, the CDR3 is TGTGCCAGCAGTTTGACAGGGGACGAGGGAAACACCATATATTTT. Protein product: CASSLTGDEGNTIYF.

The V call is TRBV7-2, the J call TRBJ2-5, with 7 bases that match TRBD1. J gave up 3 bases and V 3 bases, and 1 base lay outside the gene matches. CDR1 SGHTA and CDR2 FQGNSA come from the germline V gene. The CDR3 is made up of 13 amino acids. CDR3 in DNA: TGTGCCAGCAGCTTGGACAGGAAAGAGACCCAGTACTTC. Translation: CASSLDRKETQYF.

V usage is TRBV18 and J usage is TRBJ1-2, with no clear D. The CDR3 runs to 15 residues. Looked up from germline, CDR1 is KGHSH and CDR2 is LQKENI. The V and J ends lost 1 base and 2 bases respectively, with 11 bases between them. CDR3 sequence (DNA): TGTGCCAGCTCACCACAGACTATTCCCAACTATGGCTACACCTTC. Amino acid sequence: CASSPQTIPNYGYTF.

The chain employs TRBV28 and TRBJ2-7; no firm D call. CDR1 MDHEN and CDR2 SYDVKM come from the germline V gene. Trimming took 6 bases from V and 2 from J, leaving 8 bases between them. This CDR3 spans 12 amino acids. CDR3 region: CASSPGTYEQYF. The CDR3 DNA sequence: TGTGCCAGCAGCCCGGGTACCTACGAGCAGTACTTC.

The chain combines TRBV6-5 with TRBJ1-5, with 10 positions matching TRBD1. This CDR3 has 15 amino acids. After removal of 5 bases from V and 1 base from J, the junction contained 2 bases not matched to a gene. Germline-derived CDR1 and CDR2 are MNHEY and SVGAGI. CDR3: CASSGTGASNQPQHF. Here the CDR3 DNA reads TGTGCCAGCAGTGGGACAGGGGCCAGCAATCAGCCCCAGCATTTT.

The J gene is TRBJ2-1, the V gene TRBV5-1; tentatively, D is TRBD2 (6 bases). The germline V gene has CDR1 SGHRS and CDR2 YFSETQ. The ends were cut back, 0 bases at V and 2 bases at J, with 6 bases in the middle. This CDR3 is built from 14 residues. CDR3 bases: TGCGCCAGCAGCTTGGTAGCGGCCTACAATGAGCAGTTCTTC. Its translation: CASSLVAAYNEQFF.

The gene calls are TRBV4-2 and TRBJ1-4; no definite D call. The CDR3 is made up of 13 amino acids. Germline CDR1 reads LGHNA; CDR2 reads YNFKEQ. V shed 0 bases and J shed 8 bases, with 7 bases lying between them. The CDR3 spells CASSQELREKLFF. The CDR3 DNA follows: TGTGCCAGCAGCCAAGAATTGAGGGAAAAACTGTTTTTT.

This chain connects TRBV7-2 to TRBJ1-5; a possible D gene is TRBD1 (6 bases). The length of the CDR3 is 15 residues. Trimming shortened V by 6 bases and J by 9 bases, and 21 bases separated the two germline ends. Germline lookup yields CDR1 SGHTA and CDR2 FQGNSA. DNA of the CDR3: TGTGCCAGCAGTCACATGTCGACAGGCGAAGGGCCCCAGCATTTT. Its translation: CASSHMSTGEGPQHF.

The chain couples TRBV11-2 to TRBJ2-2; TRBD1 aligns across 11 bases. V gave up 5 bases and J gave up 4 bases; unmatched junction bases: 6. Looked up from germline, CDR1 is SGHAT and CDR2 is FQNNGV. This CDR3 is 16 amino acids long. The CDR3: CASSVRTGGSTGELFF. In DNA, the CDR3 is TGTGCCAGCAGCGTGCGGACAGGGGGCAGCACCGGGGAGCTGTTTTTT. Full variable domain (missing parts from reference TRBV11-2 and TRBJ2-2): EAGVAQSPRYKIIEKRQSVAFWCNPISGHATLYWYQQILGQGPKLLIQFQNNGVVDDSQLPKDRFSAERLKGVDSTLKIQPAKLEDSAVYLCASSVRTGGSTGELFFGEGSRLTVL.

This sequence joins TRBV2 and TRBJ1-5; D may be TRBD1 (5 bases). CDR1 is SNHLY and CDR2 is FYNNEI in the germline V gene. V gave up 7 bases and J gave up 4 bases, with 23 bases separating them. This CDR3 has 17 amino acids. This CDR3 is CASMKQDTAPQNQPQHF. CDR3 coding DNA: TGTGCCAGCATGAAACAGGACACGGCCCCCCAAAATCAGCCCCAGCATTTT.